The clone carrying this T cell receptor (beta chain) has a single count. Antigen specificity is unknown. TCRdb keeps only in-frame clones here, not all; method: immunoSEQ multiplex PCR. The top ten clones hold less than 2.5% of a sample with roughly 100,000 clones, 70% to 90% of them seen once. Focal radiation and CTLA-4 blockade (ipilimumab) were tested in chemo-refractory metastatic non-small-cell lung cancer patients. These data belong to a study of radiotherapy plus CTLA-4 blockade in lung cancer. Findings and caveats of the study: After radiotherapy and ipilimumab, tumor-derived clones expanded in peripheral blood. Dynamics of early blood T cell clones, together with interferon-beta, were reportedly the best predictors of response.

Trimming took off 7 bases at V and 5 bases at J, with 25 bases between the two ends. The CDR3 covers 16 residues. Germline CDR1 reads SQVTM; CDR2 reads ANQGSEA. The input for sequencing was peripheral blood, taken from a patient treated with radiotherapy plus ipilimumab. This rearrangement joins TRBV29-1 to TRBJ2-3, with D possibly being TRBD1 (6 bases). The receptor comes from a human donor with non-small cell lung cancer that progressed on radiotherapy plus ipilimumab. Some clones in this sample may be carry-over from other donors' samples. This chain's CDR3 is CSAEVLALDRRDTQYF. The CDR3 bases are TGCAGCGCCGAAGTATTGGCCTTGGACAGAAGAGATACGCAGTATTTT.